This TCR beta chain was obtained from a study of T cell responses to AZD1222 COVID-19 vaccine. Notes on the study in general: Compared with day 0, the breadth and depth of the Spike-specific TCR repertoire rose significantly after two doses of AZD1222.

Libraries were prepared by immunoSEQ multiplex PCR; TCRdb keeps only in-frame clonotypes and omits some of them. The table includes 140,000 to 150,000 clones, roughly 88% detected once. The V and J ends lost 4 bases and 5 bases respectively, with 9 bases between them. Germline V gene sequence: CDR1 SNHLY, CDR2 FYNNEI. This CDR3 is built from 13 residues. As to this clone: What it recognizes is unknown.

The sequences come from peripheral blood, collected 28 days after the second dose of the MenACWY control vaccine. The chain carries TRBV2 and TRBJ1-3; D ambiguous. The receptor's source is an adult who received the MenACWY meningococcal vaccine as a control. This chain's CDR3 is CASSGEARNTIYF. The CDR3 DNA sequence: TGTGCCAGCAGTGGGGAGGCCAGAAACACCATATATTTT.